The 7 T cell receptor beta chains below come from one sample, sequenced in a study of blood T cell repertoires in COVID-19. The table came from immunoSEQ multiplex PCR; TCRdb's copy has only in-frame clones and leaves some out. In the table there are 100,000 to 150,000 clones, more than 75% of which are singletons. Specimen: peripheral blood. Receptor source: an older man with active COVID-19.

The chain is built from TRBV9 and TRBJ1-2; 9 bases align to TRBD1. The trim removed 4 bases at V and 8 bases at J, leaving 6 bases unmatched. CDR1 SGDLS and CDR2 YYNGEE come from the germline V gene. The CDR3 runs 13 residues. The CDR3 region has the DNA TGTGCCAGCAGCCTGACAGGGGGTGCGGGCTACACCTTC. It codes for CASSLTGGAGYTF.

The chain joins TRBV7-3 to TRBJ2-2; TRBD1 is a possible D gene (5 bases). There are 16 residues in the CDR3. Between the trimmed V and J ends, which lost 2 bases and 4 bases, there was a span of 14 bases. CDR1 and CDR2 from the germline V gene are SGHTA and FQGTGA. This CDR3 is CASSLGAPSGTGELFF. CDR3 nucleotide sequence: TGTGCCAGCAGCTTAGGGGCACCCTCCGGCACCGGGGAGCTGTTTTTT.

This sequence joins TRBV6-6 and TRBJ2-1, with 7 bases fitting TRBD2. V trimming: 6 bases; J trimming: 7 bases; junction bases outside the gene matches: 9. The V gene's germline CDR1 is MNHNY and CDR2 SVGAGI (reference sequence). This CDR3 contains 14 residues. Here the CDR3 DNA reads TGTGCCAGCAGCCCCACGGGAGGACCGAATGAGCAGTTCTTC. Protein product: CASSPTGGPNEQFF.

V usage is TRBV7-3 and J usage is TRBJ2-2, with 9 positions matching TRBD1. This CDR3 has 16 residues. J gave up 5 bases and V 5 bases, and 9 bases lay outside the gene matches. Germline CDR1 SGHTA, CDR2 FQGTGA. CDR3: CASSPTGQGSTGELFF. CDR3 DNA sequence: TGTGCCAGCAGCCCAACGGGACAGGGAAGTACCGGGGAGCTGTTTTTT.

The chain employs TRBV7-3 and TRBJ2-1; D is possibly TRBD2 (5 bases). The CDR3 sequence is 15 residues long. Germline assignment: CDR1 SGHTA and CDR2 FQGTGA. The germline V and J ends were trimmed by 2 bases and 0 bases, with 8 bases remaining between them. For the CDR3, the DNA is TGTGCCAGCAGCTTAGGTACTAGCTCCTACAATGAGCAGTTCTTC. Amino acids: CASSLGTSSYNEQFF.

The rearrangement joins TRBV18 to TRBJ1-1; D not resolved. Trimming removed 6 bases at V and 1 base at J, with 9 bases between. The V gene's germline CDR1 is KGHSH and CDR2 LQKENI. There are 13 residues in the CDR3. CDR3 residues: CASSLGENTEAFF. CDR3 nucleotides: TGTGCCAGCTCGCTCGGGGAGAACACTGAAGCTTTCTTT.

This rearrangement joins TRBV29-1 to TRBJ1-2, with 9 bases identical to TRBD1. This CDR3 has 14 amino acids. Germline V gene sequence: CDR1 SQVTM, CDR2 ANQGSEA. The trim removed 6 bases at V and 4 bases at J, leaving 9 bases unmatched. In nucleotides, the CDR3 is TGCAGCGTGGACGTTGACAGGGGGGTCTATGGCTACACCTTC. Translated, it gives CSVDVDRGVYGYTF. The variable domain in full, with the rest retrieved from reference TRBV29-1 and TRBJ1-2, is SAVISQKPSRDICQRGTSLTIQCQVDSQVTMMFWYRQQPGQSLTLIATANQGSEATYESGFVIDKFPISRPNLTFSTLTVSNMSPEDSSIYLCSVDVDRGVYGYTFGSGTRLTVV.